What follows describes a single T cell receptor beta chain. The entry originates in a study of blood T cell repertoires in COVID-19. The CDR3 is made up of 17 amino acids. The germline V gene encodes CDR1 SGHTA and CDR2 FQGNSA. The V end lost 0 bases, the J end lost 10 bases, and 19 bases lay between the germline ends. Produced via immunoSEQ multiplex PCR; TCRdb's table is partial and in-frame only. The top ten clones hold 5.5% to 8% of a sample with some 210,000 clones, about nine tenths of them seen once. This sequence was found in a man aged 55 to 69 who had recovered from COVID-19. V usage is TRBV7-2 and J usage is TRBJ1-6; D not resolved. Input material: peripheral blood. The CDR3 sequence: CASSLAALRSGWSPLHF. CDR3 bases: TGTGCCAGCAGCTTAGCCGCACTACGGTCTGGGTGGTCACCCCTCCACTTT.